One T cell receptor beta chain is described in this entry. Per the study methods: From reference gene primer amplification, estimates of nucleated cell counts were derived. Repertoires were generated with immunoSEQ multiplex PCR, while TCRdb's copy carries only in-frame clones and drops some. V and J calls plus clone size are reproduced from that table; the DNA served to infer D and trimming. The sample contains about 78,000 clones, 60% to 80% of which appear only once. CDR1 and CDR2 (germline): SGHRS, YFSETQ. V was trimmed by 3 bases and J by 5 bases, leaving 4 bases between them. This CDR3 is built from 11 residues. The data are from a study of blood T cell repertoires in COVID-19. Whole-study context: Spain, Italy and the United States supplied samples that represented acute and convalescent COVID-19. From T cells, B-cell-depleted T cells, or PBMCs came the material, which was cDNA or gDNA.

The sequenced sample was peripheral blood. The chain links TRBV5-1 to TRBJ2-3; D call uncertain. The source is a human donor in a cohort sampled during active COVID-19. DNA for the CDR3: TGCGCCAGCAGCTCTGTAGATACGCAGTATTTT. Translation: CASSSVDTQYF.